The 17 T cell receptor beta chains reported below all come from one sample, sequenced in a study of OX40 agonist ivuxolimab in advanced cancers. Method: immunoSEQ multiplex PCR; TCRdb's copy keeps in-frame clones and lacks some. The data contain about 110,000 clones, under 95% of them singletons. The sequenced sample was CD4+ or CD8+ T cells sorted from blood, obtained in a trial of the OX40 agonist ivuxolimab. These receptors came from an adult with an advanced solid tumor such as melanoma, head and neck, liver or kidney cancer.

This sequence joins TRBV10-3 and TRBJ2-6; no definite D call. The germline V and J ends were trimmed by 4 bases and 4 bases, with 11 bases remaining between them. The CDR3 has 15 residues. Germline V gene lookup returns CDR1 ENHRY and CDR2 SYGVKD. The CDR3 sequence: CAISGRQSGANVLTF. DNA of the CDR3: TGTGCCATCAGTGGGCGGCAGAGCGGGGCCAACGTCCTGACTTTC.

The chain combines TRBV5-1 with TRBJ2-3; 7 bases fit TRBD1. J was trimmed by 2 bases and V by 4 bases; bases with no gene match: 7. The CDR3 is 15 amino acids. Looked up from germline, CDR1 is SGHRS and CDR2 is YFSETQ. The CDR3 bases are TGCGCCAGCAGCATACGGACAGGAACCACAGATACGCAGTATTTT. It codes for CASSIRTGTTDTQYF. Using reference TRBV5-1 and TRBJ2-3 for the parts outside the CDR3, the full variable domain is KAGVTQTPRYLIKTRGQQVTLSCSPISGHRSVSWYQQTPGQGLQFLFEYFSETQRNKGNFPGRFSGRQFSNSRSEMNVSTLELGDSALYLCASSIRTGTTDTQYFGPGTRLTVL.

The chain recombines TRBV2 with TRBJ2-2; D uncertain. Germline CDR1 reads SNHLY; CDR2 reads FYNNEI. The CDR3 extends over 14 amino acids. V lost 4 bases and J 8 bases, leaving 14 bases between the germline ends. CDR3 residues: CASSAEVVVGELFF. The CDR3 DNA follows: TGTGCCAGCAGTGCAGAGGTCGTGGTTGGGGAGCTGTTTTTT.

The rearrangement links TRBV10-1 to TRBJ1-6; unclear D gene. With 9 bases removed from V and 9 bases from J, the gap between germline ends came to 18 bases. The CDR3 has 14 amino acids. Germline lookup yields CDR1 WNHNN and CDR2 SYGVQD (reference sequence). The CDR3 loop is CARAKGPPRSPLHF. Written as DNA, the CDR3 is TGCGCCAGAGCAAAAGGTCCTCCGCGTTCACCCCTCCACTTT.

The chain couples TRBV2 to TRBJ1-1, with 7 bases fitting TRBD1. Unmatched junction bases numbered 7, after V lost 10 bases and J lost 2 bases. From germline, CDR1 is SNHLY and CDR2 FYNNEI. The CDR3 covers 13 residues. The CDR3 is CATMRDSNTEAFF. The CDR3 bases are TGTGCCACTATGAGGGACAGCAACACTGAAGCTTTCTTT.

The CDR3 nucleotides read TGTGCCAGCAGTGAAACGGGACAGGGAATCTATGGCTACACCTTC. Amino acids: CASSETGQGIYGYTF. V is TRBV6-1 and J is TRBJ1-2; 9 positions match TRBD1. Trimming cost V 2 bases and J 4 bases; bases outside gene matches: 5. The germline gives CDR1 MNHNS, CDR2 SASEGT. CDR3 length: 15 residues.

In this sample, this clone turned up a few times. V is TRBV27 and J is TRBJ2-7; D remains ambiguous. V was cut by 5 bases and J by 4 bases, with 12 bases left in between. CDR3 size: 13 residues. Germline V lookup: CDR1 MNHEY, CDR2 SMNVEV (reference sequence). The CDR3, as DNA: TGTGCCAGCAGTCTTAGGCTTCTGTACGAGCAGTACTTC. It is translated as CASSLRLLYEQYF.

The V gene is TRBV4-2, the J gene TRBJ2-4; D gene unclear. V lost 2 bases, J lost 3 bases, and 8 bases lay in between. The CDR3 length is 14 residues. Germline V gives CDR1 LGHNA, CDR2 YNFKEQ. The CDR3 spells CASSQNIIKNIQYF. CDR3 nucleotides: TGTGCCAGCAGCCAAAATATCATCAAAAACATTCAGTACTTC.

This rearrangement joins TRBV5-4 to TRBJ2-3; 7 nucleotides align to TRBD2. CDR3 length: 16 residues. Germline loops: CDR1 SGHNT, CDR2 YYREEE (reference sequence). The junction had 10 bases not matched to a gene; V was cut back by 2 bases and J by 4 bases. The CDR3 sequence: CASSFKASGDADTQYF. CDR3 nucleotide sequence: TGTGCCAGCAGCTTTAAGGCCAGCGGGGACGCAGATACGCAGTATTTT.

This clone was seen only a few times. V and J are TRBV19 and TRBJ1-5; weak D call: TRBD1 (6 bases). Germline V gene lookup returns CDR1 LNHDA and CDR2 SQIVND (reference sequence). The CDR3 contains 13 residues. The germline V and J ends were trimmed by 4 bases and 4 bases, with 8 bases remaining between them. The DNA for the CDR3 is TGTGCCAGTAGTACGGACAGAAATCAGCCCCAGCATTTT. It encodes CASSTDRNQPQHF.

As to this clone: Other DNA sequences of this sample code for an identical CDR3. This rearrangement joins TRBV6-1 to TRBJ1-2; tentative D call: TRBD1 (5 bases). The germline V gene encodes CDR1 MNHNS and CDR2 SASEGT. Trimming took off 1 base at V and 4 bases at J, with 7 bases between the two ends. This CDR3 spans 13 amino acids. The CDR3 reads CASSEGGGYGYTF. DNA for the CDR3: TGTGCCAGCAGTGAAGGGGGCGGCTATGGCTACACCTTC.

This rearrangement joins TRBV21-1 to TRBJ2-7. TRBV21-1 is tagged as a pseudogene. The CDR3 extends over 10 amino acids. CDR3 coding DNA: TGTGCCAGCAGCAAACCCGAGCAGTACTTC. Translation gives CASSKPEQYF.

The chain uses TRBV7-2 and TRBJ2-2, with TRBD2 identical over 13 bases. Germline V gene sequence: CDR1 SGHTA, CDR2 FQGNSA. The CDR3 is made up of 17 amino acids. V was pared by 4 bases and J by 4 bases, with 6 bases of the junction left unmatched. The CDR3, as DNA: TGTGCCAGCAGCTCAACCGGGACTAGCGGGGTCACCGGGGAGCTGTTTTTT. This translates into CASSSTGTSGVTGELFF.

This sequence joins TRBV27 and TRBJ2-4; weak D call: TRBD2 (5 bases). Trimming took off 2 bases at V and 5 bases at J, with 16 bases between the two ends. This CDR3 is built from 16 residues. Germline CDR1 reads MNHEY; CDR2 reads SMNVEV (reference sequence). The CDR3 nucleotides read TGTGCCAGCAGTTTAACCCCTCCGGGGTTGCAAAACATTCAGTACTTC. Protein sequence: CASSLTPPGLQNIQYF.

The genes are TRBV5-5 and TRBJ1-4, with 9 bases identical to TRBD1. This CDR3 region has 15 residues. The germline V gene encodes CDR1 SGHKS and CDR2 YYEKEE (reference sequence). With V trimmed by 3 bases and J by 4 bases, 4 bases remained unmatched. The DNA for the CDR3 is TGTGCCAGCAGCTCCCGGACAGGGGTTAATGAAAAACTGTTTTTT. Protein product: CASSSRTGVNEKLFF.

The table lists this clone with a few counts. The chain employs TRBV10-1 and TRBJ1-2; D remains unclear. This CDR3 comprises 13 residues. CDR1 WNHNN and CDR2 SYGVQD come from the germline V gene (reference sequence). V shed 4 bases and J shed 0 bases, with 6 bases lying between them. The DNA of the CDR3 is TGCGCCAGCAGTGCGGCGGCTAACTATGGCTACACCTTC. Translation: CASSAAANYGYTF.

V gene TRBV9 combines with J gene TRBJ2-7; 14 nucleotides line up with TRBD2. V was clipped by 4 bases and J by 5 bases; unmatched bases: 8. The CDR3 has 16 residues. Germline V gene data show CDR1 as SGDLS and CDR2 as YYNGEE. CDR3 DNA sequence: TGTGCCAGCAGCAAGGGACTAGCGGGAGAAGCTAACGAGCAGTACTTC. This sequence encodes CASSKGLAGEANEQYF.